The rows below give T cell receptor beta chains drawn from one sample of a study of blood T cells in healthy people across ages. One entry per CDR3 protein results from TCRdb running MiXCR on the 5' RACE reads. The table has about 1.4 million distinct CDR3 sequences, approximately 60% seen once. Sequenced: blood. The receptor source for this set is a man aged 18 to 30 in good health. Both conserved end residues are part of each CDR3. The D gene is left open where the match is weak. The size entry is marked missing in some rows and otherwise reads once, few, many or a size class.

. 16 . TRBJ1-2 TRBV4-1 TGCGCCAGCAGCCAAGATATGGGGACACTAAACTATGGCTACACCTTC CASSQDMGTLNYGYTF
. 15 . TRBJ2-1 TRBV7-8 TGTGCCAGCAGCTTAGAGGGCAGCGAATACAATGAGCAGTTCTTC CASSLEGSEYNEQFF
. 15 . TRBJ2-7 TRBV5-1 TGCGCCAGCAGCCCCGGGGGGCAGGGCGGATACGAGCAGTACTTC CASSPGGQGGYEQYF
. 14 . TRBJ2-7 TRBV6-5 TGTGCCAGCAGCCTCCAGGGAAGAGGGAACGAGCAGTACTTC CASSLQGRGNEQYF
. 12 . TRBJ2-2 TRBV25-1 TGTGCCAGCAGAAGGACTCCCGGGGAGCTGTTTTTT CASRRTPGELFF
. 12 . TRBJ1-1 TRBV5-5 TGTGCCAGCTTGGCAGGGGACACTGAAGCTTTCTTT CASLAGDTEAFF
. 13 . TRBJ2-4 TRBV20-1 TGCAGTGGTCAACGGGCCCACGAAGGCATTCAGTACTTC CSGQRAHEGIQYF
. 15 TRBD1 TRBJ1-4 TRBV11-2 TGTGCCAGCAGACCCGGACAGGGATACGGTGAAAAACTGTTTTTT CASRPGQGYGEKLFF
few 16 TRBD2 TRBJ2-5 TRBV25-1 TGTGCCAGCAGTGAACATCCTAGCGGTCTCCAGGAGACCCAGTACTTC CASSEHPSGLQETQYF
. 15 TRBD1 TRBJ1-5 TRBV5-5 TGTGCCAGCAGAAAGGGACAGACAAGCAATCAGCCCCAGCATTTT CASRKGQTSNQPQHF
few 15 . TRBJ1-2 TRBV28 TGTGCCAGCAGTTTTTTCGGGGGAAATTCAGATGGCTACACCTTC CASSFFGGNSDGYTF
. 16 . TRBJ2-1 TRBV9 TGTGCCAGCAGCGTTAGTGGGGTCCGCTCCTACAATGAGCAGTTCTTC CASSVSGVRSYNEQFF
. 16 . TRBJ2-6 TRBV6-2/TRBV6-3 TGTGCCAGCAGTGCCGGACAGCTTCCTGGGGCCAACGTCCTGACTTTC CASSAGQLPGANVLTF
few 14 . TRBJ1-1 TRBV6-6 TGTGCCAGCAGTTACCAGAGGGCTTTGACTGAAGCTTTCTTT CASSYQRALTEAFF
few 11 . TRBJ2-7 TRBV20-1 TGCAGTGCTTCCAGGACGGGCGAGCAGTACTTC CSASRTGEQYF
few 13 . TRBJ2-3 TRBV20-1 TGCAGTGCTAGAGCAATAACAGGAGATACGCAGTATTTT CSARAITGDTQYF
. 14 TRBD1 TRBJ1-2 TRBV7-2 TGTGCCAGCAGCCCATACAGGGGCAACTATGGCTACACCTTC CASSPYRGNYGYTF
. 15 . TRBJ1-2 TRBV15 TGTGCCACCAGCTCTCCAGTAGAGAATAACTATGGCTACACCTTC CATSSPVENNYGYTF
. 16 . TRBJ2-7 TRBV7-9 TGTGCCAGCAGCTGGCTAGCTGACAACGAATTCTACGAGCAGTACTTC CASSWLADNEFYEQYF
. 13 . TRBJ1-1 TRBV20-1 TGCAGTGCTAGAGATAAGGTGAACACTGAAGCTTTCTTT CSARDKVNTEAFF
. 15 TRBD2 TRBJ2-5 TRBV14 TGTGCCAGCAGCCATTGGCGGACTAGCGGGGAGACCCAGTACTTC CASSHWRTSGETQYF
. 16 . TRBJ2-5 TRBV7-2 TGTGCCAGCAGCTTAGTTCTAGGACGTGGAGAAGAGACCCAGTACTTC CASSLVLGRGEETQYF
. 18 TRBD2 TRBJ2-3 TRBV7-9 TGTGCCAGCACCGTAGGGACTAGCGGGAGAAATAGGGCAGATACGCAGTATTTT CASTVGTSGRNRADTQYF
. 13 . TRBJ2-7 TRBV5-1 TGCGCCAGCAGCTTAGGCCCCCGCTACGAGCAGTACTTC CASSLGPRYEQYF
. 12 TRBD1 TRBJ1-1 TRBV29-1 TGCAGCGTTGTCAGGGGGAGGACTGAAGCTTTCTTT CSVVRGRTEAFF
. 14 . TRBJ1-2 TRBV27 TGTGCCAGCAGTTTAACACATAGGGACTATGGCTACACCTTC CASSLTHRDYGYTF
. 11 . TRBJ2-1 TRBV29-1 TGCAGCGTTGCAACTTCCAATGAGCAGTTCTTC CSVATSNEQFF
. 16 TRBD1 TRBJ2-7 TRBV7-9 TGTGCCAGCAGCTTAGAGGCAGGACAGGGCCGCTACGAGCAGTACTTC CASSLEAGQGRYEQYF
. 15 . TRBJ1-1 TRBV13 TGTGCCAGCAGTTTCTATCGGACCGGGAACACTGAAGCTTTCTTT CASSFYRTGNTEAFF
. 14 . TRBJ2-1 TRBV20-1 TGCAGTGCCCTTCCGGCGGGAAGGAGCTATGAGCAGTTCTTC CSALPAGRSYEQFF
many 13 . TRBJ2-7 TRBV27 TGTGCCAGCAGTTTATCTGGGTTCTACGAGCAGTACTTC CASSLSGFYEQYF
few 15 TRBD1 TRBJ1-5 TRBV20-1 TGCAGTGCTAGCGTTACGGGACAGTCAAATCAGCCCCAGCATTTT CSASVTGQSNQPQHF
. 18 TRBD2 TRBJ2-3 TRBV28 TGTGCCAGCAGTTACCAGTTGGGACTAGCGGGGACCACAGATACGCAGTATTTT CASSYQLGLAGTTDTQYF
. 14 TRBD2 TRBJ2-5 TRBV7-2 TGTGCCAGCAGCATGCGGGGGAACCGGGAGACCCAGTACTTC CASSMRGNRETQYF
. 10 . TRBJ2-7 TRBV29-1 TGCAGCGTTCGAGACTACGAGCAGTACTTC CSVRDYEQYF
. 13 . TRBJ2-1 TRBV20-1 TGCAGTGCTAGACAGGGACTCGAAAATGAGCAGTTCTTC CSARQGLENEQFF
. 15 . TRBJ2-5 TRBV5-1 TGCGCCAGCAGCTTGGTTGGAGCTCCCCAAGAGACCCAGTACTTC CASSLVGAPQETQYF